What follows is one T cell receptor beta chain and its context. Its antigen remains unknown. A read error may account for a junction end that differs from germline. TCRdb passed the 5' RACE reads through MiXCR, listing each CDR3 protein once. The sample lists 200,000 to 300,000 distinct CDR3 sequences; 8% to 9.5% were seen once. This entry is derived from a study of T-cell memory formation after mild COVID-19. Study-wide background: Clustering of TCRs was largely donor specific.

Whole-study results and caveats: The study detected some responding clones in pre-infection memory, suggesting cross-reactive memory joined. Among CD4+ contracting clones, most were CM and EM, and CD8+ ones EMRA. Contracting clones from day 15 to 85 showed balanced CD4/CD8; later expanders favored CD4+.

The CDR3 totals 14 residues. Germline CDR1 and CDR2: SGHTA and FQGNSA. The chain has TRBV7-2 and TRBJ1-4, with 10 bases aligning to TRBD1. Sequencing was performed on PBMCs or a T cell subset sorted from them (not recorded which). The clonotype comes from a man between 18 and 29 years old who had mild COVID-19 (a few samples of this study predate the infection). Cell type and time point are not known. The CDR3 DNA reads TGCGCCAGCAGCCCGGGACAGGGGTTGAAAAAACTGTTTTTT. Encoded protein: CASSPGQGLKKLFF.